These 24 T cell receptor beta chains were sequenced from one sample in a study of beta chain features in type 1 diabetes. Study conclusions and caveats: Type 1 diabetes patients had moderately but significantly shorter TCRB CDR3s in all four CD4+ subsets.

No antigen has been assigned to these receptors. Expressed TCRB transcripts were sequenced, since all the RNA that had been isolated was reverse transcribed. Repertoires were generated with immunoSEQ multiplex PCR, while TCRdb's copy carries only in-frame clones and drops some. The repertoire holds 16,000 or so clones, with less than 85% as singletons. Sequenced material: stem cell memory CD4+ T cells from blood. The receptors come from a woman aged 18-29 years with type 1 diabetes.

This chain joins TRBV11-2 and TRBJ1-4; TRBD1 agrees at 7 bases. Germline V gives CDR1 SGHAT, CDR2 FQNNGV. V dropped 2 bases and J dropped 2; count of bases not matched to a gene: 2. The CDR3 runs 15 residues. The CDR3 DNA reads TGTGCCAGCAGCTTAACCAGGGGGACTAATGAAAAACTGTTTTTT. This encodes CASSLTRGTNEKLFF.

Notes on this clone: Within the sample, other DNA sequences also encode this same CDR3. This rearrangement joins TRBV5-1 to TRBJ2-2; 9 bases are shared with TRBD1. V dropped 3 bases and J dropped 1; count of bases not matched to a gene: 1. The CDR3 loop spans 15 amino acids. The germline V gene encodes CDR1 SGHRS and CDR2 YFSETQ. CDR3: CASSSGQGNTGELFF. Written as DNA, the CDR3 is TGCGCCAGCAGCTCGGGACAGGGGAACACCGGGGAGCTGTTTTTT.

This sequence joins TRBV12-5 and TRBJ2-2, with D unclear. V shed 3 bases and J shed 2 bases, with 4 bases lying between them. This CDR3 is built from 13 residues. The germline gives CDR1 LGHNT, CDR2 FRNRAP. The CDR3 loop reads CASGFYNTGELFF. CDR3 nucleotides: TGTGCTAGTGGTTTTTATAACACCGGGGAGCTGTTTTTT.

This chain joins TRBV19 and TRBJ1-5; 7 bases are shared with TRBD1. Germline lookup yields CDR1 LNHDA and CDR2 SQIVND (reference sequence). The J segment lost 4 bases and the V segment lost 5 bases, leaving 5 bases of the junction unmatched. The CDR3 loop spans 14 amino acids. This CDR3 reads CASSLDRVNQPQHF. CDR3 nucleotides: TGTGCCAGTAGTCTCGACAGGGTGAATCAGCCCCAGCATTTT. Full variable domain (outside the CDR3, taken from reference TRBV19 and TRBJ1-5): DGGITQSPKYLFRKEGQNVTLSCEQNLNHDAMYWYRQDPGQGLRLIYYSQIVNDFQKGDIAEGYSVSREKKESFPLTVTSAQKNPTAFYLCASSLDRVNQPQHFGDGTRLSIL.

The V and J genes are TRBV5-1 and TRBJ2-2; D is ambiguous. CDR1 is SGHRS, CDR2 YFSETQ, per germline. There are 14 residues in the CDR3. Trimming shortened V by 0 bases and J by 3 bases, and 6 bases separated the two germline ends. The CDR3 region is CASSLAPDTGELFF. CDR3 coding DNA: TGCGCCAGCAGCTTGGCCCCAGACACCGGGGAGCTGTTTTTT.

The sample holds one count of this clone. This chain joins TRBV6-5 and TRBJ2-6; unclear D gene. CDR3 length: 13 amino acids. Germline-derived CDR1 and CDR2 are MNHEY and SVGAGI. Trimming took 2 bases from V and 3 from J, leaving 2 bases between them. The CDR3 region has the DNA TGTGCCAGCAGTTACCTTGGGGCCAACGTCCTGACTTTC. Its protein is CASSYLGANVLTF.

This clone was recorded once. The chain recombines TRBV6-5 with TRBJ2-1; 10 nucleotides align to TRBD2. J was trimmed by 4 bases and V by 2 bases; bases with no gene match: 2. The germline gives CDR1 MNHEY, CDR2 SVGAGI. This CDR3 is built from 15 residues. The CDR3 DNA reads as TGTGCCAGCAGTTACGGACTAGCGGTGTACAATGAGCAGTTCTTC. This translates into CASSYGLAVYNEQFF.

V gene TRBV18 combines with J gene TRBJ2-1, with D possibly being TRBD2 (5 bases). The V end lost 3 bases, the J end lost 1 base, and 10 bases lay between the germline ends. The CDR3 consists of 15 residues. The germline V gene encodes CDR1 KGHSH and CDR2 LQKENI. The CDR3 nucleotides are TGTGCCAGCTCACCGAGGGTGGGGTCCTACAATGAGCAGTTCTTC. Protein product: CASSPRVGSYNEQFF.

This chain links TRBV30 with TRBJ1-2; perhaps TRBD1 as D (5 bases). This CDR3 contains 12 residues. CDR1 is GTSNPN, CDR2 SVGIG, per germline (reference sequence). The V end was cut by 0 bases, the J end by 6 bases, with 8 bases between. The chain's CDR3 is CAWSVWGDGYTF. CDR3 DNA: TGTGCCTGGAGTGTTTGGGGGGATGGCTACACCTTC.

V usage is TRBV18 and J usage is TRBJ1-1; 9 positions agree with TRBD1. V shed 2 bases, J shed 6 bases, and the junction held 10 bases outside the gene matches. From germline, CDR1 is KGHSH and CDR2 LQKENI. This CDR3 is built from 16 residues. CDR3 in DNA: TGTGCCAGCTCACCAAATCCAGGACAGGGGAGTTCTGAAGCTTTCTTT. Encoded protein: CASSPNPGQGSSEAFF.

The chain employs TRBV23-1 and TRBJ2-7, with 11 bases identical to TRBD1. TRBV23-1 is designated an ORF whose function remains uncertain. Unmatched junction bases numbered 15, after V lost 1 base and J lost 7 bases. The CDR3 consists of 18 residues. This CDR3 is CASSQCNRDRGSLDEQYV. The CDR3 nucleotides are TGCGCCAGCAGTCAATGTAACCGGGACAGGGGGAGCCTGGATGAGCAGTACGTC.

The chain links TRBV11-2 to TRBJ2-1, with TRBD2 matching over 7 bases. The CDR3 extends over 15 amino acids. CDR1 is SGHAT, CDR2 FQNNGV, per germline. Trimming cost V 6 bases and J 1 base; bases outside gene matches: 6. The CDR3 reads CASRTVGGSYNEQFF. DNA for the CDR3: TGTGCCAGCAGGACGGTGGGAGGGTCCTACAATGAGCAGTTCTTC.

The CDR3 reads CASSPRHAETQYF. Written as DNA, the CDR3 is TGTGCCAGCAGCCCACGACACGCAGAGACCCAGTACTTC. This chain connects TRBV7-2 to TRBJ2-5; no clear D gene. V lost 5 bases and J 4 bases, leaving 11 bases between the germline ends. The CDR3 spans 13 residues. CDR1 is SGHTA and CDR2 is FQGNSA in the germline V gene. Full variable domain (missing parts from reference TRBV7-2 and TRBJ2-5): GAGVSQSPSNKVTEKGKDVELRCDPISGHTALYWYRQSLGQGLEFLIYFQGNSAPDKSGLPSDRFSAERTGGSVSTLTIQRTQQEDSAVYLCASSPRHAETQYFGPGTRLLVL.

The chain couples TRBV5-1 to TRBJ1-2; D not certain. The V and J ends lost 5 bases and 8 bases respectively, with 13 bases between them. Germline V lookup: CDR1 SGHRS, CDR2 YFSETQ. The CDR3 runs to 12 residues. The CDR3 nucleotides read TGCGCCAGCAGAGGGAGTGGCTGGGGCTACACCTTC. Translated: CASRGSGWGYTF. Full variable domain (remainder filled in from reference TRBV5-1 and TRBJ1-2): KAGVTQTPRYLIKTRGQQVTLSCSPISGHRSVSWYQQTPGQGLQFLFEYFSETQRNKGNFPGRFSGRQFSNSRSEMNVSTLELGDSALYLCASRGSGWGYTFGSGTRLTVV.

The chain combines TRBV19 with TRBJ2-3; 8 bases are a match to TRBD2. The CDR3 totals 15 residues. CDR1 and CDR2 from the germline V gene are LNHDA and SQIVND (reference sequence). The ends lost 7 bases at V and 4 bases at J; junction bases unmatched: 10. The CDR3 protein is CASTPAGGTSDTQYF. The CDR3 DNA reads TGTGCCAGTACCCCGGCGGGGGGAACATCAGATACGCAGTATTTT.

This clone was found once. The chain employs TRBV2 and TRBJ2-1; 10 bases align to TRBD2. The CDR3 is 16 amino acids. V lost 1 base to trimming and J lost 7 bases; unmatched junction nucleotides: 7. Germline V gives CDR1 SNHLY, CDR2 FYNNEI. CDR3 amino acids: CASSEVSGRLMNEQFF. The CDR3 coding sequence is TGTGCCAGCAGTGAAGTTAGCGGGAGGCTGATGAATGAGCAGTTCTTC.

In DNA form, the CDR3 reads TGTGCCAGCAGCGTACAGGGGCAAGAGACCCAGTACTTC. Its translation: CASSVQGQETQYF. V and J are TRBV9 and TRBJ2-5; D is possibly TRBD1 (6 bases). CDR1 is SGDLS, CDR2 YYNGEE, per germline. Between the trimmed V and J ends, which lost 1 base and 2 bases, there was a span of 6 bases. The CDR3 runs 13 residues. The variable domain in full, completed from reference TRBV9 and TRBJ2-5, reads DSGVTQTPKHLITATGQRVTLRCSPRSGDLSVYWYQQSLDQGLQFLIQYYNGEERAKGNILERFSAQQFPDLHSELNLSSLELGDSALYFCASSVQGQETQYFGPGTRLLVL.

The rearrangement joins TRBV28 to TRBJ2-7, with D possibly TRBD1 on 6 matching bases. Between the trimmed V and J ends, which lost 5 bases and 9 bases, there was a span of 14 bases. This CDR3 contains 12 residues. Germline V lookup: CDR1 MDHEN, CDR2 SYDVKM. The CDR3 region is CASSPGFRGQYF. The CDR3 DNA follows: TGTGCCAGCAGTCCCGGCTTCAGGGGGCAGTACTTC. Looking up the rest from reference TRBV28 and TRBJ2-7 gives the full variable domain: DVKVTQSSRYLVKRTGEKVFLECVQDMDHENMFWYRQDPGLGLRLIYFSYDVKMKEKGDIPEGYSVSREKKERFSLILESASTNQTSMYLCASSPGFRGQYFGPGTRLTVT.

The V and J genes are TRBV10-3 and TRBJ2-1, with 11 bases fitting TRBD2. The CDR3 is 17 residues long. V was clipped by 3 bases and J by 5 bases; unmatched bases: 9. Per the germline V gene, CDR1 is ENHRY and CDR2 is SYGVKD. The CDR3 region is CAISDPTSGNLDNEQFF. Written as DNA, the CDR3 is TGTGCCATCAGTGACCCGACTAGCGGGAATCTCGACAATGAGCAGTTCTTC.

The CDR3 DNA follows: TGCGCCAGCAGCTTACAAGGGGTACTATACAATGAGCAGTTCTTC. This sequence encodes CASSLQGVLYNEQFF. The chain couples TRBV5-1 to TRBJ2-1; tentative D call: TRBD1 (5 bases). V was cut by 2 bases and J by 4 bases, with 13 bases left in between. Germline CDR1 SGHRS, CDR2 YFSETQ. CDR3 length: 15 residues.

V is TRBV5-1 and J is TRBJ1-5, with D unclear. From germline, CDR1 is SGHRS and CDR2 YFSETQ. The CDR3 covers 14 residues. With 5 bases removed from V and 7 bases from J, the gap between germline ends came to 16 bases. CDR3 residues: CASRAGGFGQPQHF. The DNA for the CDR3 is TGCGCCAGCAGGGCGGGAGGGTTTGGGCAGCCCCAGCATTTT.

This chain uses TRBV19 with TRBJ2-1; weak D call: TRBD1 (7 bases). The germline gives CDR1 LNHDA, CDR2 SQIVND (reference sequence). The CDR3 length is 14 residues. Between the trimmed V and J ends, which lost 4 bases and 7 bases, there was a span of 14 bases. The CDR3 loop is CASSRGGGKNEQFF. In DNA, the CDR3 is TGTGCCAGTAGTAGAGGGGGCGGGAAGAATGAGCAGTTCTTC.

This chain joins TRBV27 and TRBJ2-6, with 11 positions matching TRBD1. This CDR3 is 21 amino acids long. V trimming: 5 bases; J trimming: 0 bases; junction bases outside the gene matches: 15. Germline V gene data show CDR1 as MNHEY and CDR2 as SMNVEV (reference sequence). CDR3 loop: CASSPRTGGLSLISGANVLTF. CDR3 sequence (DNA): TGTGCCAGCAGTCCCCGGACAGGGGGCCTGAGTCTAATCTCTGGGGCCAACGTCCTGACTTTC.

The chain uses TRBV7-9 and TRBJ1-2, with 9 bases aligning to TRBD1. Germline V CDR1 and CDR2: SEHNR, FQNEAQ (reference sequence). There are 16 residues in the CDR3. V shed 5 bases, J shed 4 bases, and the junction held 11 bases outside the gene matches. The CDR3 loop reads CASSDRRDRALYGYTF. DNA of the CDR3: TGTGCCAGCAGCGACCGAAGGGACAGGGCCCTCTATGGCTACACCTTC.